One sample yielded the 2 T cell receptor beta chains listed below, sequenced in a study of regulatory T cells in long-lasting Graves disease. Time point indicated: persistent/refractory GD, antithyroid drugs over 5 years with positive TRAb. Making the TCR library involved RNA that had been extracted from PBMCs. Arm-PCR of CDR3 regions and iRepertoire HTBI primers were the basis on which TCR beta libraries were built. One entry per CDR3 protein results from TCRdb running MiXCR on the multiplex PCR reads. Of roughly 400,000 distinct CDR3 sequences listed, over 20% are singletons. Here the sequenced sample was peripheral blood mononuclear cells (PBMCs), taken when the disease was refractory, from a patient treated with antithyroid drugs. The receptor set was obtained from a female donor with Graves disease.

This clonotype was observed many times. This chain links TRBV6-1 with TRBJ2-3; TRBD2 is a possible D gene (6 bases). Trimming took off 6 bases at V and 2 bases at J, with 15 bases between the two ends. Germline loops: CDR1 MNHNS, CDR2 SASEGT. The CDR3 runs to 15 residues. The CDR3 region is CASSDGGAATDTQYF. The CDR3 DNA is TGTGCCAGCAGCGACGGGGGTGCGGCCACAGATACGCAGTATTTT.

This clonotype has a count of ten or more. The chain carries TRBV12-3 or TRBV12-4 and TRBJ2-1; TRBD2 agrees at 8 bases. V dropped 3 bases and J dropped 0; count of bases not matched to a gene: 1. The CDR3 is 15 residues long. The CDR3 here is CASSFGRASYNEQFF. The CDR3 DNA reads as TGTGCCAGCAGTTTCGGGAGGGCCTCCTACAATGAGCAGTTCTTC.